What follows is one T cell receptor beta chain and its context. Its antigen is undetermined. At the DNA level, this CDR3 is encoded by other sequences in the same sample as well. The donors formed part of the roughly 110-subject validation cohort, distinct from the roughly 730-subject first cohort. Germline CDR1 is KGHSH and CDR2 is LQKENI. This CDR3 has 13 residues. V was cut by 3 bases and J by 0 bases, with 5 bases left in between. Sequencing was performed with immunoSEQ multiplex PCR; in TCRdb, only in-frame clones are kept and a portion is missing. The sample includes almost 200,000 clones, roughly 81% of them seen just once. This entry belongs to a study of cytomegalovirus exposure and HLA in healthy donors. Study outcomes and limitations: It was 150 or so TCR beta chains that were listed as cytomegalovirus-associated. In a later analysis, first-cohort TCR clusters were found to tend to co-occur in the approximately 110 validation repertoires. Rare sequences made up most TCRs, while some public TCRs were found in many donors.

The sequence came from a woman in her twenties or thirties in good health and CMV-seronegative. The chain is built from TRBV18 and TRBJ2-5, with D unresolved. Sequenced: PBMCs. The CDR3 sequence: CASSPSYQETQYF. CDR3 coding DNA: TGTGCCAGCTCACCCTCGTACCAAGAGACCCAGTACTTC.